The text below deals with one T cell receptor (beta chain). The sample originates from a study of blood T cell repertoires in COVID-19. On the study more broadly: Some COVID-19 samples were acute and others convalescent; all came from the United States, Italy and Spain. The cDNA or gDNA used as material had been derived from T cells, B-cell-depleted T cells, or PBMCs.

Original processing methods: Reference gene primer amplification gave nucleated cell count estimates. Sequencing used immunoSEQ multiplex PCR; TCRdb keeps in-frame clones, though not all of them. That table furnishes V, J and clone size, whereas the DNA furnished D and trimming. The table records roughly 280,000 clones, around 87% of them present only once. The CDR3 is made up of 15 amino acids. Trimming removed 5 bases from V and 10 bases from J; junction bases left unmatched: 11. Per germline, CDR1 MDHEN and CDR2 SYDVKM. The origin of this receptor is a woman aged 45-65 years who had recovered from COVID-19. The source material was peripheral blood. J is TRBJ2-1 and V is TRBV28; TRBD2 matches at 10 bases. CDR3 sequence (DNA): TGTGCCAGCAGTACACTAGCGGGGTCCCGGGGGGAGCAGTTCTTC. This sequence encodes CASSTLAGSRGEQFF.